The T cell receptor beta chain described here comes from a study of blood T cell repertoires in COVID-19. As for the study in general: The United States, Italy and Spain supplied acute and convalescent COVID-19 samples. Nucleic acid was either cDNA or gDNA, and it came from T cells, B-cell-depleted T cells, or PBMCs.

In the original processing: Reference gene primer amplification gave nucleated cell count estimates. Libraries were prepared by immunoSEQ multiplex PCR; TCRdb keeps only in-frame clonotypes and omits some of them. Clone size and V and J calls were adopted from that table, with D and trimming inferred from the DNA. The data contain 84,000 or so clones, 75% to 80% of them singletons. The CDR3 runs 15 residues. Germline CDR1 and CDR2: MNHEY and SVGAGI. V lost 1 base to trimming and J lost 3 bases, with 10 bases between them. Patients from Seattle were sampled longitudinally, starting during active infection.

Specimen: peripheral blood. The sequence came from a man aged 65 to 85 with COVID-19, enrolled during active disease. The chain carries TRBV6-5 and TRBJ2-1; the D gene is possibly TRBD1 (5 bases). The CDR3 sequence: CASSYLSGFYNEQFF. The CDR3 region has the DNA TGTGCCAGCAGTTACTTGTCAGGGTTCTACAATGAGCAGTTCTTC.